Presented here are 10 T cell receptor beta chains from one specimen sequenced in a study of cytomegalovirus exposure and HLA in healthy donors (dated by TCRdb to the late 2010s). The library was made by the immunoSEQ multiplex PCR assay. The multiplex PCR relied on a mix of 60 forward primers for TCR Vbeta segments and 13 reverse primers for TCR Jbeta segments. This immuneACCESS table, as held by TCRdb, lists in-frame sequences with V and J called but not all clones. Of the missing ones, under half trace to an unresolved V gene in checked studies; the others have no known cause. The table for this sample lists roughly 88,000 clones; just under 70% of them were counted only once. Approximately 2.9% of the sample lies in the top ten. What was sequenced was PBMCs. These receptors all stem from a man aged 50 or older in good health and CMV-seronegative.

This clone has only a few counts. The chain carries TRBV14 and TRBJ2-3; D call uncertain. Trimming shortened V by 1 base and J by 5 bases, and 7 bases separated the two germline ends. This CDR3 has 13 amino acids. The germline V gene has CDR1 SGHDN and CDR2 FVKESK. CDR3 residues: CASSQGLGDTQYF. CDR3 nucleotides: TGTGCCAGCAGCCAAGGGCTAGGAGATACGCAGTATTTT.

V gene TRBV4-3 combines with J gene TRBJ2-3; TRBD2 matches at 7 bases. This CDR3 is built from 18 residues. J was trimmed by 2 bases and V by 1 base; bases with no gene match: 12. Germline V CDR1 and CDR2: LGHNA, YSLEER. CDR3 sequence: CASSQARLGGRVTDTQYF. CDR3 coding DNA: TGCGCCAGCAGCCAAGCCCGTCTCGGGGGGAGGGTCACAGATACGCAGTATTTT.

This clone has only a few counts. The chain carries TRBV2 and TRBJ2-3, with D tentatively TRBD2 (6 bases). CDR1 is SNHLY and CDR2 is FYNNEI in the germline V gene. The CDR3 length is 17 residues. Trimming took off 4 bases at V and 3 bases at J, with 20 bases between the two ends. CDR3 amino acids: CASSASRRASVTDTQYF. For the CDR3, the DNA is TGTGCCAGCAGTGCCTCGCGCCGGGCTAGCGTAACAGATACGCAGTATTTT.

This clone was counted a few times. This sequence joins TRBV4-3 and TRBJ2-3; D unresolved. Germline assignment: CDR1 LGHNA and CDR2 YSLEER. The CDR3 covers 15 residues. Trimming removed 3 bases at V and 9 bases at J, with 19 bases between. The CDR3 DNA reads TGCGCCAGCAGCCAGGTAGTGGGCACCCTCACGACGCAGTATTTT. Its protein is CASSQVVGTLTTQYF.

This chain joins TRBV4-3 and TRBJ1-4; 7 bases fit TRBD1. CDR3 size: 13 residues. Losses at the gene ends were 4 bases for V and 5 bases for J; bases not matched to a gene: 1. Germline assignment: CDR1 LGHNA and CDR2 YSLEER. CDR3 nucleotides: TGCGCCAGCAGCCGGGACAGAAATGAAAAACTGTTTTTT. Protein: CASSRDRNEKLFF.

The chain combines TRBV5-1 with TRBJ2-2, with 11 bases fitting TRBD2. This CDR3 comprises 16 residues. The V segment lost 4 bases and the J segment 6 bases; nucleotides outside the gene matches: 8. In germline, CDR1 is SGHRS, CDR2 YFSETQ. The CDR3 is CASSVLAGGPSGELFF. CDR3 DNA sequence: TGCGCCAGCAGCGTATTAGCGGGAGGGCCCTCCGGGGAGCTGTTTTTT.

The rearrangement uses TRBV5-6 and TRBJ2-3, with D perhaps TRBD2 (5 bases). This CDR3 is built from 15 residues. In germline, CDR1 is SGHDT, CDR2 YYEEEE. The germline V and J ends were trimmed by 4 bases and 1 base, with 13 bases remaining between them. The CDR3 region has the DNA TGTGCCAGCAGCATAGGAGGCCGGGGCACAGATACGCAGTATTTT. The encoded protein is CASSIGGRGTDTQYF.

This chain links TRBV19 with TRBJ1-5; 7 bases map to TRBD1. Germline CDR1 and CDR2: LNHDA and SQIVND (reference sequence). This CDR3 is 17 amino acids long. V dropped 2 bases and J dropped 2; count of bases not matched to a gene: 9. CDR3 protein: CASSIMRGQMGNQPQHF. The CDR3 nucleotides are TGTGCCAGTAGTATAATGCGGGGACAGATGGGCAATCAGCCCCAGCATTTT.

This clone was seen only once. V gene TRBV7-9 combines with J gene TRBJ2-5, with a possible D match to TRBD2 (5 bases). Between the trimmed V and J ends, which lost 1 base and 0 bases, there was a span of 9 bases. The germline V gene has CDR1 SEHNR and CDR2 FQNEAQ (reference sequence). This CDR3 comprises 15 residues. The CDR3 nucleotides read TGTGCCAGCAGCTTAGGTCTAGCCCACCAAGAGACCCAGTACTTC. This translates into CASSLGLAHQETQYF.

The V call is TRBV7-2, the J call TRBJ2-3, with 14 bases that match TRBD2. Per the germline V gene, CDR1 is SGHTA and CDR2 is FQGNSA. CDR3 length: 15 amino acids. Unmatched junction bases numbered 1, after V lost 4 bases and J lost 4 bases. The CDR3 loop reads CASSSGLAGADTQYF. The CDR3 nucleotides read TGTGCCAGCAGCTCGGGACTAGCGGGAGCAGATACGCAGTATTTT. The whole variable domain, remainder taken from reference TRBV7-2 and TRBJ2-3, is GAGVSQSPSNKVTEKGKDVELRCDPISGHTALYWYRQSLGQGLEFLIYFQGNSAPDKSGLPSDRFSAERTGGSVSTLTIQRTQQEDSAVYLCASSSGLAGADTQYFGPGTRLTVL.